The clone carrying this T cell receptor (beta chain) came up many times. Its target is unknown. This sample is drawn from a study of identical twins. Germline loops: CDR1 SGHTA, CDR2 FQGNSA. The CDR3 loop spans 12 amino acids. Trimming took 1 base from V and 6 from J, leaving 7 bases between them. TCRdb called the 5' RACE reads again in MiXCR, with one record for every CDR3 protein. The repertoire holds 140,000 to 150,000 distinct CDR3 sequences, with roughly 3.2% as singletons. Study-wide results and limits: Memory repertoires lacked the insertion deficit that abundant cord blood beta clonotypes showed.

The sample taken for sequencing was memory T cells sorted from blood. The chain is built from TRBV7-2 and TRBJ2-7, with D unclear. This clonotype originated in a man aged 18 to 30 in good health. CDR3 sequence (DNA): TGTGCCAGCAGCTTAGGCCGCAGCGAGCAGTACTTC. Residues: CASSLGRSEQYF. Combining the CDR3 with reference TRBV7-2 and TRBJ2-7 gives the whole variable domain GAGVSQSPSNKVTEKGKDVELRCDPISGHTALYWYRQSLGQGLEFLIYFQGNSAPDKSGLPSDRFSAERTGGSVSTLTIQRTQQEDSAVYLCASSLGRSEQYFGPGTRLTVT.